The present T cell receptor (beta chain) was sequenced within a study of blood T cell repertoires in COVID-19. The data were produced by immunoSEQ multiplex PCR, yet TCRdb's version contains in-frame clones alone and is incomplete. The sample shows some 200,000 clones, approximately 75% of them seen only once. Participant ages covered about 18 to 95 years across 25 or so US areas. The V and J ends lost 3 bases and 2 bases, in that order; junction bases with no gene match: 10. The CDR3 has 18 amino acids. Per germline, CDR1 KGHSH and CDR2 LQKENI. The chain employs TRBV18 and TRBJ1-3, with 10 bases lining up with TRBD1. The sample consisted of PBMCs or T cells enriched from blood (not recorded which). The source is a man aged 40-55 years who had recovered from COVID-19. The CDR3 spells CASSPTTGQGLTGNTIYF. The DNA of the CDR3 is TGTGCCAGCTCACCGACAACGGGACAGGGGTTAACTGGAAACACCATATATTTT.